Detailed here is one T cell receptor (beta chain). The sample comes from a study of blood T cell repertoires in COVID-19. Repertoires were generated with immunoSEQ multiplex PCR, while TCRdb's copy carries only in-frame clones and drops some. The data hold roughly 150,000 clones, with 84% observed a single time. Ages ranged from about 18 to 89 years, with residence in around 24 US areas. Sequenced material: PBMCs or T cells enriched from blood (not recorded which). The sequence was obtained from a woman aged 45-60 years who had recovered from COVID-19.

The CDR3 DNA reads TGTGCCAGCAGCCCCGGGACAGGGGGCTGGACTGAAGCTTTCTTT. Amino acid sequence: CASSPGTGGWTEAFF. The chain recombines TRBV28 with TRBJ1-1; TRBD1 matches 12 bases. The CDR3 spans 15 residues. The germline gives CDR1 MDHEN, CDR2 SYDVKM. V gave up 6 bases and J gave up 5 bases; unmatched junction bases: 7.